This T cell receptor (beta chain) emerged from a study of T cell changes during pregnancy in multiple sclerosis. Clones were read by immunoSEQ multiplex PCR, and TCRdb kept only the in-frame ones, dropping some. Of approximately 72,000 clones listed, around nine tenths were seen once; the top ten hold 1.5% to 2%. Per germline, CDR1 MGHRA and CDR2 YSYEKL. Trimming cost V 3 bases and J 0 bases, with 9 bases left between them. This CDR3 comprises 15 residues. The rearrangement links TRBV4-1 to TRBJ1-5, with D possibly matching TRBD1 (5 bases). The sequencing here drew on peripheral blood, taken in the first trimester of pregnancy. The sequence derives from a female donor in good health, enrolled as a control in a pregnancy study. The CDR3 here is CASSQRTFSNQPQHF. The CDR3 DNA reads TGCGCCAGCAGCCAGCGGACATTTAGCAATCAGCCCCAGCATTTT.